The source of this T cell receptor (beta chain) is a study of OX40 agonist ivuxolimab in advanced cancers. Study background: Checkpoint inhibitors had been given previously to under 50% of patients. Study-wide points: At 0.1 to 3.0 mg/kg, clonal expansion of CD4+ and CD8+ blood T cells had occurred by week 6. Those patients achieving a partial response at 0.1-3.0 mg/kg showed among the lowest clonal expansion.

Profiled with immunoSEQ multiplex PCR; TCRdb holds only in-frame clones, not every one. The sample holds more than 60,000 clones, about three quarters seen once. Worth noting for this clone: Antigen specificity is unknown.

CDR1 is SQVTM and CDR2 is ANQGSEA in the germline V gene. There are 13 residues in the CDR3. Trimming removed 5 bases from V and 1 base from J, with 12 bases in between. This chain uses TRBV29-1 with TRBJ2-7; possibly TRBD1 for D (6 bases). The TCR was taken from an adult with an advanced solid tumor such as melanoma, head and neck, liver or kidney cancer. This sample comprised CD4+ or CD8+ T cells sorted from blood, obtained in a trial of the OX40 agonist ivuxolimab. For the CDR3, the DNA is TGCAGCGTTATTCCCAGGGGTTCCTACGAGCAGTACTTC. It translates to CSVIPRGSYEQYF.